The 21 T cell receptor beta chains below were found in one sample sequenced in a study of blood T cell repertoires in COVID-19. Using immunoSEQ multiplex PCR, the repertoire was profiled, and TCRdb retains in-frame clones only, with some absent. The sample includes around 63,000 clones, approximately 80% of them seen just once. The sample was peripheral blood. Every receptor here comes from a man between 60 and 75 years old with acute or convalescent COVID-19.

The chain recombines TRBV19 with TRBJ2-1; TRBD2 aligns across 10 bases. The junction had 9 bases not matched to a gene; V was cut back by 5 bases and J by 5 bases. From germline, CDR1 is LNHDA and CDR2 SQIVND (reference sequence). This CDR3 is 16 amino acids long. CDR3 residues: CASSPIAGGRDNEQFF. In DNA form, the CDR3 reads TGTGCCAGTAGTCCCATAGCGGGGGGCAGGGACAATGAGCAGTTCTTC.

The chain links TRBV24-1 to TRBJ2-7; the match to TRBD1 covers 7 bases. V was pared by 5 bases and J by 4 bases, with 10 bases of the junction left unmatched. Germline V lookup: CDR1 KGHDR, CDR2 SFDVKD. The CDR3 runs 15 residues. CDR3 region: CATSVETGKWYEQYF. The DNA of the CDR3 is TGTGCCACCAGTGTGGAGACAGGGAAGTGGTACGAGCAGTACTTC.

This clone turned up a few times. The CDR3 DNA reads as TGTGCCAGCAGAGACAGGTATAGCAATCAGCCCCAGCATTTT. It is translated as CASRDRYSNQPQHF. The chain combines TRBV6-6 with TRBJ1-5; D perhaps matches TRBD1 (6 bases). V lost 6 bases to trimming and J lost 0 bases, with 9 bases between them. The CDR3 has 14 residues. Germline CDR1 is MNHNY and CDR2 is SVGAGI (reference sequence).

This clone was counted only a few times. The chain combines TRBV28 with TRBJ2-1, with TRBD2 as a possible D gene (7 bases). This CDR3 has 15 amino acids. V was cut by 8 bases and J by 3 bases, with 17 bases left in between. Germline loops: CDR1 MDHEN, CDR2 SYDVKM. CDR3 nucleotides: TGTGCCAGCTACTCTGGGGGGGCCAACTACAATGAGCAGTTCTTC. Its protein product is CASYSGGANYNEQFF.

The CDR3, as DNA: TGTGCCAGCAGAGAGAACAGGGTTAATTCACCCCTCCACTTT. Its translation: CASRENRVNSPLHF. This chain joins TRBV6-5 and TRBJ1-6; the D gene is possibly TRBD1 (6 bases). The CDR3 consists of 14 residues. CDR1 and CDR2 from the germline V gene are MNHEY and SVGAGI. Between the trimmed V and J ends, which lost 6 bases and 6 bases, there was a span of 12 bases.

This clone has just a few counts. The chain combines TRBV19 with TRBJ2-3; 9 bases match TRBD2. The V gene end was trimmed by 10 bases and the J gene end by 0 bases; junction bases not matched to a gene: 14. This CDR3 is built from 17 residues. The V gene's germline CDR1 is LNHDA and CDR2 SQIVND (reference sequence). The CDR3 spells CATKGGGGASSTDTQYF. The DNA for the CDR3 is TGTGCCACAAAAGGCGGCGGGGGGGCCTCTAGCACAGATACGCAGTATTTT.

The gene calls are TRBV6-5 and TRBJ1-5; possible D gene TRBD1, 5 bases. The ends were cut back, 7 bases at V and 3 bases at J, with 10 bases in the middle. From germline, CDR1 is MNHEY and CDR2 SVGAGI. The CDR3 has 13 residues. The CDR3 spells CASNRQYNQPQHF. CDR3 in DNA: TGTGCCAGCAATAGACAGTACAATCAGCCCCAGCATTTT.

The chain carries TRBV5-1 and TRBJ2-2, with TRBD1 matching over 7 bases. CDR1 and CDR2 (germline): SGHRS, YFSETQ. The junction had 6 bases not matched to a gene; V was cut back by 6 bases and J by 4 bases. The CDR3 totals 14 residues. CDR3 nucleotides: TGCGCCAGCAACGGGGACAGCCCCACCGGGGAGCTGTTTTTT. Its protein is CASNGDSPTGELFF.

The chain has TRBV20-1 and TRBJ1-5; D not resolved. CDR3 length equals 16 residues. V lost 3 bases, J lost 0 bases, and 15 bases lay in between. From germline, CDR1 is DFQATT and CDR2 SNEGSKA (reference sequence). The CDR3 loop reads CSASRRGIHSNQPQHF. The CDR3 coding sequence is TGCAGTGCTAGTCGTCGGGGAATACATAGCAATCAGCCCCAGCATTTT.

A few counts support this clone. The chain employs TRBV2 and TRBJ2-3; perhaps TRBD2 as D (6 bases). V dropped 3 bases and J dropped 2 bases, with 12 bases sitting between them. Germline assignment: CDR1 SNHLY and CDR2 FYNNEI. CDR3 length equals 15 residues. As DNA, the CDR3 is TGTGCCAGCAGTGAGAGTGGGGGGACCACAGATACGCAGTATTTT. Protein: CASSESGGTTDTQYF.

The chain recombines TRBV19 with TRBJ1-1; perhaps TRBD1 as D (5 bases). The germline V and J ends were trimmed by 3 bases and 0 bases, with 8 bases remaining between them. The germline gives CDR1 LNHDA, CDR2 SQIVND (reference sequence). CDR3 length: 14 amino acids. The CDR3 nucleotides are TGTGCCAGTAGTATCGAAGGGGTGAACACTGAAGCTTTCTTT. Translating gives CASSIEGVNTEAFF.

V is TRBV6-5 and J is TRBJ2-7, with D possibly matching TRBD2 (6 bases). The germline V gene encodes CDR1 MNHEY and CDR2 SVGAGI. The length of the CDR3 is 15 residues. Trimming shortened V by 7 bases and J by 3 bases, and 19 bases separated the two germline ends. The CDR3 reads CASNFGAAGNYEQYF. The CDR3 nucleotides are TGTGCCAGCAATTTTGGGGCAGCGGGTAACTACGAGCAGTACTTC.

The V gene is TRBV10-3, the J gene TRBJ2-7, with D perhaps TRBD2 (5 bases). This CDR3 has 14 amino acids. Trimming took off 3 bases at V and 2 bases at J, with 11 bases between the two ends. CDR1 and CDR2 (germline): ENHRY, SYGVKD. CDR3 in amino acids: CAISEREGPYEQYF. The DNA for the CDR3 is TGTGCCATCAGTGAAAGAGAGGGTCCCTACGAGCAGTACTTC.

This sequence joins TRBV3-1 (or the pseudogene TRBV3-2) and TRBJ2-2, with TRBD2 matching over 8 bases. The V gene's germline CDR1 is LGHDT and CDR2 YNNKEL (reference sequence). V lost 5 bases and J lost 5; bases outside the gene matches: 7. The CDR3 has 15 amino acids. CDR3 in amino acids: CASSFGGGRTGELFF. The CDR3 nucleotides are TGTGCCAGCAGCTTCGGCGGGGGGCGGACCGGGGAGCTGTTTTTT.

This chain uses TRBV7-6 with TRBJ2-2; the D gene is possibly TRBD2 (6 bases). Germline loops: CDR1 SGHVS, CDR2 FNYEAQ. V lost 5 bases and J lost 5, with 15 bases in between. The CDR3 contains 15 residues. The DNA for the CDR3 is TGTGCCAGCAGCCTCGGTGGAGGGCGGACCGGGGAGCTGTTTTTT. Amino acids: CASSLGGGRTGELFF.

The chain has TRBV7-2 and TRBJ1-2; TRBD1 matches at 7 bases. Trimming at V came to 2 bases and at J to 0 bases, leaving 6 bases not matched to a gene. CDR1 and CDR2 from the germline V gene are SGHTA and FQGNSA. This CDR3 has 16 amino acids. CDR3 coding DNA: TGTGCCAGCAGCTTAAACCCTCAGGGGGCTAACTATGGCTACACCTTC. The encoded protein is CASSLNPQGANYGYTF.

CDR3 protein: CASSLGQVVGLDYEQYF. The CDR3 DNA follows: TGCGCCAGCAGCTTGGGACAGGTCGTGGGCCTCGACTACGAGCAGTACTTC. The V call is TRBV5-1, the J call TRBJ2-7; TRBD1 is a possible D gene (6 bases). CDR1 is SGHRS, CDR2 YFSETQ, per germline. The CDR3 is 17 amino acids. The germline V and J ends were trimmed by 0 bases and 3 bases, with 19 bases remaining between them. Complete variable domain (other parts from reference TRBV5-1 and TRBJ2-7): KAGVTQTPRYLIKTRGQQVTLSCSPISGHRSVSWYQQTPGQGLQFLFEYFSETQRNKGNFPGRFSGRQFSNSRSEMNVSTLELGDSALYLCASSLGQVVGLDYEQYFGPGTRLTVT.

The chain joins TRBV21-1 to TRBJ1-2. TRBV21-1 is listed as a pseudogene. The CDR3 contains 14 residues. CDR3 DNA: TGTGCCAGCAGCAAAGAAACGGGGTTCTATGGCTACACCTTC. Translating it yields CASSKETGFYGYTF.

This clone was observed a single time. The rearrangement links TRBV5-1 to TRBJ1-2; D is unclear. This CDR3 is 16 amino acids long. V dropped 6 bases and J dropped 4 bases, with 22 bases sitting between them. The germline gives CDR1 SGHRS, CDR2 YFSETQ. CDR3 nucleotide sequence: TGCGCCAGCACCCACCGTCCGGGTAGGCCCTCCTATGGCTACACCTTC. This gives the protein CASTHRPGRPSYGYTF.

This sequence joins TRBV6-1 and TRBJ1-6, with 10 bases matching TRBD1. The CDR3 totals 16 residues. Germline V gives CDR1 MNHNS, CDR2 SASEGT. V dropped 4 bases and J dropped 5; count of bases not matched to a gene: 5. The CDR3 coding sequence is TGTGCCAGCAGTGGAGGGACAGGGGCCCATAATTCACCCCTCCACTTT. This translates into CASSGGTGAHNSPLHF.

The J gene is TRBJ1-6, the V gene TRBV7-6; 11 positions agree with TRBD1. CDR3 size: 15 residues. J was trimmed by 9 bases and V by 5 bases; bases with no gene match: 6. Germline CDR1 and CDR2: SGHVS and FNYEAQ. The chain's CDR3 is CASSAGTGGGSPLHF. Here the CDR3 DNA reads TGTGCCAGCAGCGCCGGGACAGGGGGTGGTTCACCCCTCCACTTT.